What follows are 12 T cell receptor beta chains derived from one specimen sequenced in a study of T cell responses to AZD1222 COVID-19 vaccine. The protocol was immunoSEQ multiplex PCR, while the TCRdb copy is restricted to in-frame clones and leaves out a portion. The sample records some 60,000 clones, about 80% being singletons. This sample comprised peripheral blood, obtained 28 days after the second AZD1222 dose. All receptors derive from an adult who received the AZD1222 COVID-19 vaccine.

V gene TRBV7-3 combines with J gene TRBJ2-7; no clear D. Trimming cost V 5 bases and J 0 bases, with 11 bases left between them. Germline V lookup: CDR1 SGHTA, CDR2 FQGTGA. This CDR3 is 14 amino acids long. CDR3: CASSPQSSSYEQYF. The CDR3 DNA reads TGTGCCAGCAGCCCACAATCCAGCTCCTACGAGCAGTACTTC.

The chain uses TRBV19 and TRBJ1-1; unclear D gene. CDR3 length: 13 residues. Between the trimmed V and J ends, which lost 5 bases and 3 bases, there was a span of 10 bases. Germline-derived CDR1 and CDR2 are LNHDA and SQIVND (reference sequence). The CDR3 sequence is CASSEGYYTEAFF. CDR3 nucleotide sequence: TGTGCCAGTAGTGAGGGATACTACACTGAAGCTTTCTTT.

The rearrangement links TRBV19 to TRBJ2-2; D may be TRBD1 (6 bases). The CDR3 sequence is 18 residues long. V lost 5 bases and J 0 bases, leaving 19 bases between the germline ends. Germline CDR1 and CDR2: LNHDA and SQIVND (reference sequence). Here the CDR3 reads CASSGGYSGTPNTGELFF. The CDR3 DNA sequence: TGTGCCAGTAGTGGAGGATATTCCGGGACACCGAACACCGGGGAGCTGTTTTTT.

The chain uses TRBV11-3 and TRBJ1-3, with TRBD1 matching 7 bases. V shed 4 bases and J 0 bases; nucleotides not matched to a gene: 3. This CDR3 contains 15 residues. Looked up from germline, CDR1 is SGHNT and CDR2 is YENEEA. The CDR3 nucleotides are TGTGCCAGCAGCTCGGGACAGAGCTCTGGAAACACCATATATTTT. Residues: CASSSGQSSGNTIYF.

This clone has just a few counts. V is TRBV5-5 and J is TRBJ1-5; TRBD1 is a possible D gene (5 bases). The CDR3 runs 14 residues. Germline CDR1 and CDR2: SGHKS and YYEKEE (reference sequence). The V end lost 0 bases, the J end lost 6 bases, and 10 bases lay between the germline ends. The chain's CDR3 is CASSLGAGSQPQHF. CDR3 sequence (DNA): TGTGCCAGCAGCTTGGGGGCAGGGAGTCAGCCCCAGCATTTT.

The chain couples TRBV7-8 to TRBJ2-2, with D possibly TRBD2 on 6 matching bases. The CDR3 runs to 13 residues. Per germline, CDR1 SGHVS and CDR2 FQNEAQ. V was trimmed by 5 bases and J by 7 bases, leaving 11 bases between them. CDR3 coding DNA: TGTGCCAGCAGCCGGGTGGGAGGCGGGGAGCTGTTTTTT. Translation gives CASSRVGGGELFF. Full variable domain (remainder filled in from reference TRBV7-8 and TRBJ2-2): GAGVSQSPRYKVAKRGQDVALRCDPISGHVSLFWYQQALGQGPEFLTYFQNEAQLDKSGLPSDRFFAERPEGSVSTLKIQRTQQEDSAVYLCASSRVGGGELFFGEGSRLTVL.

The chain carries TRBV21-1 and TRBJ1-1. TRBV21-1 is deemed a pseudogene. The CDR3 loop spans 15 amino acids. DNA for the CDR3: TGTGCCAGCAGCAAAGTCATAAAGGGGAACACTGAAGCTTTCTTT. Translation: CASSKVIKGNTEAFF.

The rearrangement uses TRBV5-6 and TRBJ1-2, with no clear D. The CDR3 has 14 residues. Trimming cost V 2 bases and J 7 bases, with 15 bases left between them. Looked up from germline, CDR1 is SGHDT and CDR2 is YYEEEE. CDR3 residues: CASSFPPGGGGYTF. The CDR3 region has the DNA TGTGCCAGCAGCTTCCCCCCGGGCGGCGGTGGCTACACCTTC.

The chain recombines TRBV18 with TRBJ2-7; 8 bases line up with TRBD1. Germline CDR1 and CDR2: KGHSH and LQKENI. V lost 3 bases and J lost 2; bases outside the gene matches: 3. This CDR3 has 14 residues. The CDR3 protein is CASSPTGDPYEQYF. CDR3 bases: TGTGCCAGCTCACCGACAGGGGACCCCTACGAGCAGTACTTC.

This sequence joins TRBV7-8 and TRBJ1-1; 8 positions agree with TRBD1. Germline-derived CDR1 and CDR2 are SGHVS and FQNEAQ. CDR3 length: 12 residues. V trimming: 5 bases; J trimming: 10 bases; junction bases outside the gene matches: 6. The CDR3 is CASSQGALAAFF. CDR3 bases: TGTGCCAGCAGCCAGGGGGCGCTTGCAGCTTTCTTT.

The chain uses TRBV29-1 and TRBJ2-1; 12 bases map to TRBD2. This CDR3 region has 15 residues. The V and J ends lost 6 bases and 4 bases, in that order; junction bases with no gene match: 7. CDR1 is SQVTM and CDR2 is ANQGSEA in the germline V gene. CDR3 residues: CSVGGTSGHYNEQFF. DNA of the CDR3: TGCAGCGTGGGGGGGACTAGCGGGCATTACAATGAGCAGTTCTTC.

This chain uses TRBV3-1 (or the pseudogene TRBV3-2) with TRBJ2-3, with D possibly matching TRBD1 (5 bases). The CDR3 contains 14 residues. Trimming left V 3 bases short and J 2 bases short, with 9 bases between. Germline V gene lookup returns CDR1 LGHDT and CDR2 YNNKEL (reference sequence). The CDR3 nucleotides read TGTGCCAGCAGCCAGGCAGGGATCACAGATACGCAGTATTTT. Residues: CASSQAGITDTQYF.